This T cell receptor (beta chain) was captured by sequencing in a study of T cell responses to AZD1222 COVID-19 vaccine. Overall study results and limits: Donors, mostly white British, included more females; clonal diversity was possibly underestimated. Spike-specific TCR breadth and depth rose after two AZD1222 doses. All repertoire sampling was performed exclusively after the peak T cell response. Researchers report vaccine-associated CD4 TCRs spanning spike, with dominance at 160-218 and 743-854.

CDR1 SGHRS and CDR2 YFSETQ come from the germline V gene. The CDR3 contains 17 residues. V shed 0 bases and J shed 3 bases, with 19 bases lying between them. TCRdb keeps only in-frame clones here, not all; method: immunoSEQ multiplex PCR. The sample shows 130,000 or so clones, around 90% of them seen only once. Concerning this clone: Its cognate antigen is unknown.

This receptor was obtained from an adult who received the MenACWY meningococcal vaccine as a control. This chain links TRBV5-1 with TRBJ2-7, with D possibly being TRBD1 (6 bases). The sequenced sample was peripheral blood, obtained 28 days after the second dose of the MenACWY control vaccine. DNA of the CDR3: TGCGCCAGCAGCTTGGGACACTCCTCCGGGACATTCTACGAGCAGTACGTC. Its protein is CASSLGHSSGTFYEQYV.